This T cell receptor beta chain comes out of a study of blood T cell repertoires in COVID-19. Authors' processing steps: Reference gene primer amplification in the assay estimated nucleated cell counts. Sequencing was performed with immunoSEQ multiplex PCR; in TCRdb, only in-frame clones are kept and a portion is missing. From that table come the V and J calls and clone size; the DNA was used to work out D and trimming. The data contain about 140,000 clones, around 89% of them singletons. Trimming removed 4 bases at V and 6 bases at J, with 18 bases between. The CDR3 contains 15 residues. Per the germline V gene, CDR1 is LNHDA and CDR2 is SQIVND (reference sequence).

This chain links TRBV19 with TRBJ1-2; D unresolved. Material for sequencing was peripheral blood. The origin of this receptor is a human donor in a cohort sampled during active COVID-19. For the CDR3, the DNA is TGTGCCAGTAGTACCCGCCTTATTGGGGAGGATGGCTACACCTTC. The encoded protein is CASSTRLIGEDGYTF. Together with reference TRBV19 and TRBJ1-2, the CDR3 gives the full variable domain: DGGITQSPKYLFRKEGQNVTLSCEQNLNHDAMYWYRQDPGQGLRLIYYSQIVNDFQKGDIAEGYSVSREKKESFPLTVTSAQKNPTAFYLCASSTRLIGEDGYTFGSGTRLTVV.